This passage covers 29 T cell receptor beta chains from one sample sequenced in a study of blood T cell repertoires in COVID-19. Sequencing used immunoSEQ multiplex PCR; TCRdb keeps in-frame clones, though not all of them. The sample lists 250,000 to 300,000 clones, around nine tenths occurring once. The specimen was peripheral blood. The receptors were gathered from an older woman with COVID-19, enrolled during active disease.

The chain employs TRBV7-2 and TRBJ2-3; weak D call: TRBD1 (6 bases). The CDR3 has 14 amino acids. Trimming pared 2 bases from V and 6 bases from J, leaving 12 bases between. Germline CDR1 and CDR2: SGHTA and FQGNSA. The CDR3 region has the DNA TGTGCCAGCAGCTTATCAGGGGTCGGGGATACGCAGTATTTT. Encoded protein: CASSLSGVGDTQYF.

This clone occurred once. The rearrangement links TRBV28 to TRBJ2-7; D unresolved. The CDR3 totals 12 residues. From germline, CDR1 is MDHEN and CDR2 SYDVKM. The germline V and J ends were trimmed by 7 bases and 3 bases, with 10 bases remaining between them. The CDR3 coding sequence is TGTGCCAGCAACTTACCCGGCTACGAGCAGTACTTC. This gives the protein CASNLPGYEQYF.

This chain uses TRBV28 with TRBJ2-7, with 14 positions matching TRBD2. Germline lookup yields CDR1 MDHEN and CDR2 SYDVKM. The CDR3 covers 16 residues. The ends lost 2 bases at V and 5 bases at J; junction bases unmatched: 5. CDR3 residues: CASSLGTSGSWNEQYF. In DNA, the CDR3 is TGTGCCAGCAGTTTAGGGACTAGCGGGAGCTGGAACGAGCAGTACTTC. The entire variable domain, with the rest obtained from reference TRBV28 and TRBJ2-7, is as follows: DVKVTQSSRYLVKRTGEKVFLECVQDMDHENMFWYRQDPGLGLRLIYFSYDVKMKEKGDIPEGYSVSREKKERFSLILESASTNQTSMYLCASSLGTSGSWNEQYFGPGTRLTVT.

This chain links TRBV6-2 or TRBV6-3 with TRBJ2-4; D possibly corresponds to TRBD2 (6 bases). The CDR3 contains 18 residues. Trimming shortened V by 0 bases and J by 8 bases, and 23 bases separated the two germline ends. From germline, CDR1 is MNHEY and CDR2 SVGEGT. The CDR3 DNA sequence: TGTGCCAGCAGTTACTCGCCCGGCGGGGATAACAAAAGGGACATTCAGTACTTC. This translates into CASSYSPGGDNKRDIQYF.

The chain combines TRBV7-8 with TRBJ2-5; 11 bases map to TRBD2. Germline V gene lookup returns CDR1 SGHVS and CDR2 FQNEAQ. Germline trimming cut 4 bases from V and 3 bases from J; bases unmatched to any gene: 4. There are 15 residues in the CDR3. The DNA of the CDR3 is TGTGCCAGCAGCTGGGGGGGACTAGCGGAAGAGACCCAGTACTTC. Translation: CASSWGGLAEETQYF.

CDR3 sequence (DNA): TGCGCCAGCACGCGCGACGGGGTGTCTAATTCACCCCTCCACTTT. The encoded protein is CASTRDGVSNSPLHF. The chain employs TRBV5-1 and TRBJ1-6; D unclear. The CDR3 covers 15 residues. V gave up 6 bases and J gave up 6 bases, with 16 bases separating them. Germline loops: CDR1 SGHRS, CDR2 YFSETQ.

The gene calls are TRBV5-1 and TRBJ1-5; D is unclear. The CDR3 is 13 residues long. From germline, CDR1 is SGHRS and CDR2 YFSETQ. V gave up 0 bases and J gave up 4 bases, with 5 bases separating them. The CDR3: CASSLAVNQPQHF. CDR3 nucleotides: TGCGCCAGCAGCTTGGCTGTTAATCAGCCCCAGCATTTT.

Only a few counts were recorded for this clone. This chain connects TRBV19 to TRBJ2-1; D unclear. Deletions cut 8 bases from V and 7 bases from J, with 12 bases between. CDR1 is LNHDA and CDR2 is SQIVND in the germline V gene (reference sequence). The CDR3 covers 12 residues. This CDR3 is CASRSVGNEQFF. CDR3 nucleotides: TGTGCCAGTCGAAGCGTCGGAAATGAGCAGTTCTTC.

The chain recombines TRBV6-5 with TRBJ1-1, with D tentatively TRBD1 (5 bases). Trimming cost V 5 bases and J 4 bases, with 11 bases left between them. This CDR3 contains 13 residues. Germline lookup yields CDR1 MNHEY and CDR2 SVGAGI. Here the CDR3 reads CASSKTGPTEAFF. CDR3 DNA: TGTGCCAGCAGTAAAACAGGTCCCACTGAAGCTTTCTTT.

This clone turned up a few times. The chain links TRBV14 to TRBJ2-7; 10 nucleotides match TRBD1. Trimming at V came to 4 bases and at J to 2 bases, leaving 2 bases not matched to a gene. CDR1 is SGHDN and CDR2 is FVKESK in the germline V gene. This CDR3 has 14 amino acids. The CDR3 loop reads CASSRTGGAYEQYF. CDR3 bases: TGTGCCAGCAGCCGGACAGGGGGTGCCTACGAGCAGTACTTC.

The chain recombines TRBV7-2 with TRBJ2-7, with a weak D call TRBD1 (6 bases). The CDR3 consists of 14 residues. Trimming pared 2 bases from V and 3 bases from J, leaving 11 bases between. Germline CDR1 is SGHTA and CDR2 is FQGNSA. CDR3 DNA sequence: TGTGCCAGCAGCTTACAACAGGGAAACTACGAGCAGTACTTC. This sequence encodes CASSLQQGNYEQYF.

The chain uses TRBV5-1 and TRBJ2-5; a possible D gene is TRBD2 (6 bases). V dropped 0 bases and J dropped 12 bases, with 21 bases sitting between them. The length of the CDR3 is 15 residues. Germline CDR1 is SGHRS and CDR2 is YFSETQ. The CDR3 coding sequence is TGCGCCAGCAGCTTGGAACTCGCGGGGCTGAATAATAAGTACTTC. Residues: CASSLELAGLNNKYF.

In DNA form, the CDR3 reads TGTGCCAGCAGCCAAGACCTCGGCGGGGGGACTAATGAAAAACTGTTTTTT. Protein: CASSQDLGGGTNEKLFF. This sequence joins TRBV4-2 and TRBJ1-4; a weak D match, TRBD1 (5 bases). Germline V gives CDR1 LGHNA, CDR2 YNFKEQ. The CDR3 runs to 17 residues. V dropped 0 bases and J dropped 2 bases, with 13 bases sitting between them.

In this sample, this clone turned up once. The chain couples TRBV30 to TRBJ1-4, with 7 bases identical to TRBD1. The CDR3 sequence is 16 residues long. Germline V gene data show CDR1 as GTSNPN and CDR2 as SVGIG (reference sequence). Trimming took 5 bases from V and 2 from J; bases not matched to a gene: 11. This CDR3 reads CAWAQRRGPTNEKLFF. The CDR3 nucleotides read TGTGCCTGGGCACAGCGGAGGGGGCCTACTAATGAAAAACTGTTTTTT.

The rearrangement joins TRBV30 to TRBJ1-1; D gene ambiguous. This CDR3 contains 11 residues. Germline V gives CDR1 GTSNPN, CDR2 SVGIG (reference sequence). The ends were cut back, 2 bases at V and 6 bases at J, with 7 bases in the middle. CDR3 coding DNA: TGTGCCTGGAGTATGAGGCCTGAAGCTTTCTTT. Translated: CAWSMRPEAFF.

This CDR3 is CASSGDFTDTQYF. Here the CDR3 DNA reads TGTGCCAGCAGTGGGGACTTCACAGATACGCAGTATTTT. This chain joins TRBV2 and TRBJ2-3; D perhaps matches TRBD2 (6 bases). The CDR3 sequence is 13 residues long. Trimming shortened V by 4 bases and J by 2 bases, and 7 bases separated the two germline ends. Germline V gene data show CDR1 as SNHLY and CDR2 as FYNNEI.

This clone was counted a single time. The J gene is TRBJ2-3, the V gene TRBV3-1 (or the pseudogene TRBV3-2), with 9 nucleotides matching TRBD1. V lost 4 bases, J lost 4 bases, and 9 bases stayed unmatched. The CDR3 contains 16 residues. CDR1 and CDR2 (germline): LGHDT, YNNKEL (reference sequence). The CDR3 coding sequence is TGTGCCAGCAGCCGCAGACGGACAGGGGAATCAGATACGCAGTATTTT. Translated: CASSRRRTGESDTQYF.

The chain carries TRBV19 and TRBJ2-2; possibly TRBD2 for D (6 bases). The germline V gene has CDR1 LNHDA and CDR2 SQIVND (reference sequence). V was pared by 5 bases and J by 4 bases, with 20 bases between. There are 17 residues in the CDR3. The CDR3 DNA reads as TGTGCCAGTAGTCTCCAGGATACGGGACTTACCACCGGGGAGCTGTTTTTT. This codes for CASSLQDTGLTTGELFF.

For the CDR3, the DNA is TGTGCCAGCAAACTACAGGGAATGAACACTGAAGCTTTCTTT. Its translation is CASKLQGMNTEAFF. J is TRBJ1-1 and V is TRBV27; the D gene is possibly TRBD1 (6 bases). The CDR3 has 14 residues. Trimming pared 7 bases from V and 0 bases from J, leaving 12 bases between. Germline lookup yields CDR1 MNHEY and CDR2 SMNVEV (reference sequence).

The rearrangement uses TRBV11-3 and TRBJ2-3; 7 nucleotides align to TRBD2. This CDR3 contains 14 residues. The V segment lost 5 bases and the J segment 1 base; nucleotides outside the gene matches: 3. In germline, CDR1 is SGHNT, CDR2 YENEEA. The CDR3 nucleotides read TGTGCCAGCAGCAAGGCGGGGGGCACAGATACGCAGTATTTT. It encodes CASSKAGGTDTQYF.

This chain uses TRBV19 with TRBJ1-5; D may be TRBD1 (6 bases). Germline V gene data show CDR1 as LNHDA and CDR2 as SQIVND (reference sequence). The V and J ends lost 5 bases and 3 bases respectively, with 11 bases between them. The CDR3 runs 14 residues. The CDR3 coding sequence is TGTGCCAGTAGTGCGACAGGATACAATCAGCCCCAGCATTTT. As protein: CASSATGYNQPQHF.

This sequence joins TRBV7-8 and TRBJ1-1, with D possibly TRBD1 on 5 matching bases. The CDR3 runs 13 residues. CDR1 and CDR2 from the germline V gene are SGHVS and FQNEAQ. V shed 4 bases and J shed 5 bases, with 11 bases lying between them. CDR3 in DNA: TGTGCCAGCAGCTCGGTCAGGACAACTGAAGCTTTCTTT. Encoded protein: CASSSVRTTEAFF.

The J gene is TRBJ1-4, the V gene TRBV4-3, with TRBD1 as a possible D gene (6 bases). Per the germline V gene, CDR1 is LGHNA and CDR2 is YSLEER. This CDR3 is built from 17 residues. Trimming cost V 0 bases and J 0 bases, with 11 bases left between them. CDR3 nucleotide sequence: TGCGCCAGCAGCCAAGACGCCGGACAGACAACTAATGAAAAACTGTTTTTT. This encodes CASSQDAGQTTNEKLFF.

The chain carries TRBV7-6 and TRBJ2-3, with a tentative D call TRBD2 (6 bases). Germline V gene lookup returns CDR1 SGHVS and CDR2 FNYEAQ. The CDR3 length is 16 residues. Trimming left V 6 bases short and J 1 base short, with 17 bases between. For the CDR3, the DNA is TGTGCCAGCAGACTCTCTGCGGCTAGCGGCACAGATACGCAGTATTTT. Translating gives CASRLSAASGTDTQYF.

The chain recombines TRBV6-2 or TRBV6-3 with TRBJ2-3; the match to TRBD2 covers 10 bases. The germline gives CDR1 MNHEY, CDR2 SVGEGT. V was pared by 6 bases and J by 3 bases, with 3 bases of the junction left unmatched. There are 14 residues in the CDR3. The CDR3 region has the DNA TGTGCCAGCAGCCTAGCGGGAGAGACAGATACGCAGTATTTT. Translating gives CASSLAGETDTQYF.

J is TRBJ2-3 and V is TRBV15; 10 positions agree with TRBD2. The V gene's germline CDR1 is LNHNV and CDR2 YYDKDF (reference sequence). The CDR3 runs to 19 residues. V was pared by 1 base and J by 0 bases, with 10 bases of the junction left unmatched. The DNA of the CDR3 is TGTGCCACCAGCAGAGTGGCGGCTAGCGGGAGTTCTAGCACAGATACGCAGTATTTT. Translation: CATSRVAASGSSSTDTQYF. The complete variable domain, with remaining parts taken from reference TRBV15 and TRBJ2-3, reads DAMVIQNPRYQVTQFGKPVTLSCSQTLNHNVMYWYQQKSSQAPKLLFHYYDKDFNNEADTPDNFQSRRPNTSFCFLDIRSPGLGDTAMYLCATSRVAASGSSSTDTQYFGPGTRLTVL.

The chain couples TRBV6-5 to TRBJ2-6; 8 bases are a match to TRBD2. CDR1 MNHEY and CDR2 SVGAGI come from the germline V gene. This CDR3 spans 15 amino acids. The V segment lost 7 bases and the J segment 1 base; nucleotides outside the gene matches: 3. The CDR3 spells CASKGTSSGANVLTF. In DNA, the CDR3 is TGTGCCAGCAAAGGGACTAGTTCTGGGGCCAACGTCCTGACTTTC.

The gene calls are TRBV4-2 and TRBJ2-2; TRBD1 agrees at 7 bases. This CDR3 has 15 residues. Trimming at V came to 4 bases and at J to 6 bases, leaving 8 bases not matched to a gene. Germline loops: CDR1 LGHNA, CDR2 YNFKEQ. CDR3 in amino acids: CASSPRDQGAGELFF. The CDR3, as DNA: TGTGCCAGCAGCCCGAGAGATCAGGGGGCCGGGGAGCTGTTTTTT.

This sequence joins TRBV20-1 and TRBJ2-1, with 9 bases lining up with TRBD2. The ends lost 3 bases at V and 7 bases at J; junction bases unmatched: 19. The CDR3 is made up of 18 amino acids. Germline CDR1 reads DFQATT; CDR2 reads SNEGSKA (reference sequence). The CDR3 DNA is TGCAGTGCTAGTCAGCCAGCGGGAGGCCGCCTGGGGGATAATGAGCAGTTCTTC. Amino acids: CSASQPAGGRLGDNEQFF.